Below, one TCR beta chain is given with its context. The germline gives CDR1 SGHRS, CDR2 YFSETQ. V was trimmed by 4 bases and J by 4 bases, leaving 9 bases between them. The CDR3 is 13 amino acids. The source of the sample is a study of blood T cell repertoires in COVID-19. The protocol was immunoSEQ multiplex PCR, while the TCRdb copy is restricted to in-frame clones and leaves out a portion. This table holds 110,000 or so clones, approximately 87% found once. Sequencing was done on a sample of peripheral blood. The origin of this receptor is a man aged 65-85 years who had recovered from COVID-19. The chain couples TRBV5-1 to TRBJ1-3, with D possibly being TRBD1 (5 bases). The CDR3 region has the DNA TGCGCCAGCAGCATACAGGTCGGAAACACCATATATTTT. Protein product: CASSIQVGNTIYF.